This TCR beta chain was observed in a study of metastatic and nonmetastatic thyroid tumors. Whole-study context: For malignant and benign thyroid patients, tumor or nodule tissue and blood were the sources whose repertoires were compared.

Germline-derived CDR1 and CDR2 are MNHEY and SVGAGI. Trimming cost V 3 bases and J 3 bases, with 14 bases left between them. The CDR3 length is 15 residues. This clone has a count of ten or more. Treatment of any kind had been given to no patient before thyroid surgery. TCRdb re-called clones via MiXCR from the PCR reads. The data contain roughly 93,000 clones, roughly 13% of them singletons. The sequenced sample was blood. The clonotype comes from a female donor with papillary thyroid cancer or a benign thyroid nodule (not recorded which). Some clones in this sample may be carry-over from other donors' samples. The chain joins TRBV6-5 to TRBJ2-5; perhaps D is TRBD1 or TRBD2 (5 bases each). CDR3 residues: CASSYLGAEEETQYF. The CDR3 DNA is TGTGCCAGCAGTTATCTCGGGGCAGAGGAAGAGACCCAGTACTTC.